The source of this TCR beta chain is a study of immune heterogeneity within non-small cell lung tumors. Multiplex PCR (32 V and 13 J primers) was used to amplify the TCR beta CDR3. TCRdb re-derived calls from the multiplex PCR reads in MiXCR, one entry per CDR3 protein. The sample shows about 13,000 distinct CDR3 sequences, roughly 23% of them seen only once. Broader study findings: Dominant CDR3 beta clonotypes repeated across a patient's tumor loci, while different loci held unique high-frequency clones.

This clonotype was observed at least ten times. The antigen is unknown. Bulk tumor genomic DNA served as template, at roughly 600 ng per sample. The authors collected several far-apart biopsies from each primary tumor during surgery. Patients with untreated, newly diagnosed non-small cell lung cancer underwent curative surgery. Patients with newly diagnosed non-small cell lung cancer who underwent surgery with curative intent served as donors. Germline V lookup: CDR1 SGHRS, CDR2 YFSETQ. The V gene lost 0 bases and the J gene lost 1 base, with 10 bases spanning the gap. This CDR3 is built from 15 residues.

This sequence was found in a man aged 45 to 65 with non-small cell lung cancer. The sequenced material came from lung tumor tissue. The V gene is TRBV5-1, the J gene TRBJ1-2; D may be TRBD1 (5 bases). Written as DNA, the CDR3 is TGCGCCAGCAGCTTGGTAGGGGTTCTTAACTATGGCTACACCTTC. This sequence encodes CASSLVGVLNYGYTF. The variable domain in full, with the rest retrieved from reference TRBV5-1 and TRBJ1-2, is KAGVTQTPRYLIKTRGQQVTLSCSPISGHRSVSWYQQTPGQGLQFLFEYFSETQRNKGNFPGRFSGRQFSNSRSEMNVSTLELGDSALYLCASSLVGVLNYGYTFGSGTRLTVV.